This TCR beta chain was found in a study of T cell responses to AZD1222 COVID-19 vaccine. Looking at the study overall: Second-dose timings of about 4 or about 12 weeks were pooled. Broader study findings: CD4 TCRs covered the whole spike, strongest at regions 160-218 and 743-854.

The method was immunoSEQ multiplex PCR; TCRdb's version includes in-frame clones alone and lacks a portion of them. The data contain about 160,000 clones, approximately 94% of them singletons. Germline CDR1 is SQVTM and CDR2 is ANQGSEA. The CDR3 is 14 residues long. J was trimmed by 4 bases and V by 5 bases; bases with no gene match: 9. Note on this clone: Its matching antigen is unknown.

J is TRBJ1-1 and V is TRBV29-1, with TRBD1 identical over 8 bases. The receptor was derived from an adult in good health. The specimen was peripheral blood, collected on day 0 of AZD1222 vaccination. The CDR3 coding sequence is TGCAGCGTTCTCCTACATACAGGGGGCACTGAAGCTTTCTTT. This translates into CSVLLHTGGTEAFF.